One and the same sample provided the 20 T cell receptor beta chains below, sequenced in a study of tumor-infiltrating lymphocytes in primary liver carcinoma. The source material, about 18-33 mg of unsorted bulk tissue, was used to co-extract RNA and DNA. Starting from roughly 0.5 ug of total RNA, TCR beta cDNA was produced with a primer in the constant region. What produced the TCR beta libraries was three nested multiplex PCR rounds using slightly modified ARM-PCR. With TRBV1-TRBV30 forward primers and a C-beta reverse primer, the first two PCR rounds were run for about 10 cycles each. TCRdb independently ran MiXCR on the multiplex PCR reads; one entry per CDR3 protein. The sample holds some 30,000 distinct CDR3 sequences, over 65% seen once. The sample was liver tumor tissue from sampling region 5. This sample's subset: tumor region T5, tumor centre. These receptors were obtained from a man aged 35-49 years with primary liver carcinoma and hepatitis B virus infection.

As for this clonotype: A read error may account for a junction end that differs from germline. Written as DNA, the CDR3 is TGTGTCAGCAGCTTAAGTTGGAACAATGAGCAGTCCTTC. Protein product: CVSSLSWNNEQSF. The gene calls are TRBV7-9 and TRBJ2-1; D not resolved. Germline assignment: CDR1 SEHNR and CDR2 FQNEAQ (reference sequence). The CDR3 sequence is 13 residues long.

There are a few counts of this clonotype. The J gene is TRBJ2-3, the V gene TRBV20-1; D is unclear. Germline CDR1 reads DFQATT; CDR2 reads SNEGSKA (reference sequence). The CDR3 loop spans 16 amino acids. CDR3: CSVSTLGPPSTDTQYF. As DNA, the CDR3 is TGCAGCGTTTCTACCCTAGGACCCCCTAGCACAGATACGCAGTATTTT.

Details on this clonotype: The junction does not match germline at one end; this may be a read error. The rearrangement links TRBV6-5 to TRBJ2-6; the D gene is possibly TRBD2 (6 bases). The CDR3 has 16 amino acids. Germline values: CDR1 MNHEY, CDR2 SVGAGI. CDR3 loop: CVSGYSIAVGANVLTF. The DNA of the CDR3 is TGTGTCAGCGGTTACTCCATAGCGGTCGGGGCCAACGTCCTGACTTTC.

This clonotype was picked up a small number of times. The CDR3: CASSPRVTGGPGELFF. The CDR3 DNA reads as TGTGCCAGCTCACCGCGAGTGACGGGAGGGCCCGGGGAGCTGTTTTTT. V gene TRBV18 combines with J gene TRBJ2-2; 8 bases match TRBD2. V lost 3 bases to trimming and J lost 6 bases; unmatched junction nucleotides: 9. Germline CDR1 reads KGHSH; CDR2 reads LQKENI. This CDR3 region has 16 residues.

The CDR3 bases are TGCGCCAGCAACTTCACCGGTTCCGACTCTAATGAAAAACTGTTTTTT. Translating gives CASNFTGSDSNEKLFF. This chain joins TRBV5-1 and TRBJ1-4; D call uncertain. Trimming left V 6 bases short and J 3 bases short, with 18 bases between. CDR1 SGHRS and CDR2 YFSETQ come from the germline V gene. The CDR3 is made up of 16 amino acids.

This sequence joins TRBV11-1 and TRBJ2-7, with D maybe TRBD1 (6 bases). The CDR3 consists of 14 residues. Germline assignment: CDR1 SGHAT and CDR2 FQDESV (reference sequence). The chain's CDR3 is CASSYGQSFYEQYF. CDR3 nucleotides: TGTGCTAGTAGCTACGGACAGAGCTTCTACGAGCAGTACTTC.

Concerning this clonotype itself: A much more abundant neighbour one base away suggests this may be a read error. This sequence joins TRBV2 and TRBJ1-2; D ambiguous. The CDR3 is 11 residues long. Trimming took 6 bases from V and 5 from J, leaving 7 bases between them. Looked up from germline, CDR1 is SNHLY and CDR2 is FYNNEI. The CDR3 sequence: CASRDAYGYTF. CDR3 sequence (DNA): TGTGCCAGCAGGGACGCTTATGGCTACACCTTC.

Ten or more counts support this clonotype. V and J are TRBV5-1 and TRBJ2-6; tentatively, D is TRBD1 (5 bases). Germline assignment: CDR1 SGHRS and CDR2 YFSETQ. V dropped 4 bases and J dropped 1 base, with 9 bases sitting between them. This CDR3 has 15 amino acids. The CDR3 sequence is CASSAGHSGANVLTF. CDR3 in DNA: TGCGCCAGCAGCGCCGGACATTCTGGGGCCAACGTCCTGACTTTC.

The chain uses TRBV29-1 and TRBJ2-5; no clear D gene. This CDR3 has 13 amino acids. The V and J ends lost 5 bases and 7 bases respectively, with 17 bases between them. CDR1 and CDR2 from the germline V gene are SQVTM and ANQGSEA. The CDR3 DNA sequence: TGCAGCGTTCCCCAACAGTGGCGAGGGACCCAGTACTTC. Protein: CSVPQQWRGTQYF.

This clonotype was seen once. The V and J genes are TRBV11-1 and TRBJ2-2; the match to TRBD1 covers 7 bases. The CDR3 has 15 residues. The junction had 12 bases not matched to a gene; V was cut back by 7 bases and J by 7 bases. Germline V gives CDR1 SGHAT, CDR2 FQDESV (reference sequence). CDR3: CASNSRGSSSGELFF. The DNA for the CDR3 is TGTGCCAGCAACTCCAGGGGGTCGTCCAGCGGGGAGCTGTTTTTT.

Details on this clonotype: The missing conserved phenylalanine or tryptophan at the end of this CDR3 makes a read error likely. The J gene is TRBJ2-6, the V gene TRBV11-2, with 9 bases identical to TRBD1. The germline V gene encodes CDR1 SGHAT and CDR2 FQNNGV. The CDR3 consists of 16 residues. CDR3 in DNA: TGTGACAGCAGCTCGGGGACAGGGCCTGGGGCCAACGTTCTGACTTCC. Translating gives CDSSSGTGPGANVLTS.

A remark on this clonotype: No conserved phenylalanine or tryptophan is present at the end of the CDR3, so a read error is the likely explanation. The J gene is TRBJ1-1, the V gene TRBV4-2; D might be TRBD1 (6 bases). V was trimmed by 1 base and J by 5 bases, leaving 20 bases between them. Germline V CDR1 and CDR2: LGHNA, YNFKEQ. CDR3 length equals 17 residues. The CDR3 reads CASSQGYVQGFWTEAFY. Written as DNA, the CDR3 is TGTGCCAGCAGCCAAGGGTACGTACAGGGTTTTTGGACTGAAGCTTTCTAT.

Note on this clonotype: One junction end disagrees with the germline gene, perhaps due to a read error. The gene calls are TRBV6-5 and TRBJ2-7, with D possibly being TRBD1 (6 bases). The CDR3 is made up of 11 amino acids. Looked up from germline, CDR1 is MNHEY and CDR2 is SVGAGI. CDR3 protein: CANRVGYEQYF. The CDR3 bases are TGTGCCAACAGGGTTGGATACGAGCAATACTTC.

With regard to this clonotype: The conserved final phenylalanine or tryptophan is absent from the CDR3, which likely points to a read error. This chain joins TRBV6-5 and TRBJ2-5, with D unresolved. The V end lost 6 bases, the J end lost 1 base, and 12 bases lay between the germline ends. The CDR3 contains 14 residues. From germline, CDR1 is MNHEY and CDR2 SVGAGI. DNA of the CDR3: TGTGCCAGCAGCCGAAAGCAGGTCCAAGAGACCCAGTACATC. Its protein is CASSRKQVQETQYI.

Concerning this clonotype: A read error may account for a junction end that differs from germline. The rearrangement uses TRBV4-3 and TRBJ2-1, with D perhaps matching TRBD2 (5 bases). The CDR3 runs to 15 residues. Germline V gene data show CDR1 as LGHNA and CDR2 as YSLEER. CDR3 in DNA: TGCACCAGCAGCCAAACCAGAGGGCTGGTATGGGAGCAGTTCTTC. Residues: CTSSQTRGLVWEQFF.

The chain couples TRBV6-1 to TRBJ2-7; 7 positions match TRBD1. The CDR3 runs to 14 residues. Germline-derived CDR1 and CDR2 are MNHNS and SASEGT. The ends lost 7 bases at V and 5 bases at J; junction bases unmatched: 11. This CDR3 reads CASIEGAPPHEQYF. The CDR3 coding sequence is TGTGCCAGCATCGAGGGGGCACCCCCCCACGAGCAGTACTTC.

The chain uses TRBV6-1 and TRBJ2-3, with TRBD2 as a possible D gene (6 bases). The CDR3 covers 16 residues. Trimming pared 6 bases from V and 6 bases from J, leaving 22 bases between. The V gene's germline CDR1 is MNHNS and CDR2 SASEGT. The CDR3 coding sequence is TGTGCCAGCAGCGCGGGGAGGCCTTCAGCTACGGATACGCAGTATTTT. Protein product: CASSAGRPSATDTQYF.

A note on this clonotype: The junction does not match germline at one end; this may be a read error. The chain links TRBV5-1 to TRBJ2-7; weak D call: TRBD1 (5 bases). The CDR3 has 13 residues. Germline V gene data show CDR1 as SGHRS and CDR2 as YFSETQ. The CDR3: CASSSDSPYELYF. For the CDR3, the DNA is TGCGCCAGCAGCTCCGACAGCCCCTACGAGCTGTACTTC.

This clonotype was picked up many times. Because the CDR3 is missing its conserved closing phenylalanine or tryptophan, this is likely a read error. The limits of the CDR3 on the DNA are not certain, so only TCRdb's listed CDR3 is given. The chain has TRBV11-2 and TRBJ2-1; TRBD1, the table's D call, was not compared with the DNA. The CDR3 spans 14 amino acids, including both terminal residues. Germline values: CDR1 SGHAT, CDR2 FQNNGV. CDR3 loop: CASRPRQGDNEEFL.

Points on this clonotype: At one end the junction does not follow the germline gene, possibly because of a read error. The J gene is TRBJ2-3, the V gene TRBV4-2, with TRBD2 identical over 10 bases. The CDR3 runs 18 residues. CDR1 LGHNA and CDR2 YNFKEQ come from the germline V gene. DNA of the CDR3: TGTGCCAGCAACCAAGTAGCGCATCTAGCGGGAGCGACAGATACGCGGTATTTT. Its protein product is CASNQVAHLAGATDTRYF.